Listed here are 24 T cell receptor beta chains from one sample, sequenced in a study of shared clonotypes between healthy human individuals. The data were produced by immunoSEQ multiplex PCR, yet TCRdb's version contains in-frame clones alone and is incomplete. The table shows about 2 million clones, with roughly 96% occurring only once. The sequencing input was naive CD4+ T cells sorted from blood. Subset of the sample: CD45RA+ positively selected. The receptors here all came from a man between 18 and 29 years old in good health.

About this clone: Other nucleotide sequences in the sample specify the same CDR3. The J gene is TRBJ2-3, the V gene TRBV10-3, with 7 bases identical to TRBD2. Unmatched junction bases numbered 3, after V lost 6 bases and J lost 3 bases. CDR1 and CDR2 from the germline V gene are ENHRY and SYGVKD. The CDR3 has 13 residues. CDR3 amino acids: CAISLAVTDTQYF. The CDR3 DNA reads TGTGCCATCAGCCTAGCGGTTACAGATACGCAGTATTTT.

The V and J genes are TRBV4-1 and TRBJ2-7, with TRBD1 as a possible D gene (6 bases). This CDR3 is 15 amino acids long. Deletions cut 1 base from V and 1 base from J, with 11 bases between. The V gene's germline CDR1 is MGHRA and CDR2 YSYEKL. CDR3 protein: CASSQGTEASYEQYF. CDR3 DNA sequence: TGCGCCAGCAGCCAAGGGACAGAAGCTTCCTACGAGCAGTACTTC.

The CDR3 DNA follows: TGCGCCAGCAGCTTGGCCATTTCCGGGACACAGGGCGGCGAGACCCAGTACTTC. Encoded protein: CASSLAISGTQGGETQYF. V is TRBV5-1 and J is TRBJ2-5; tentative D call: TRBD1 (6 bases). From germline, CDR1 is SGHRS and CDR2 YFSETQ. The CDR3 is made up of 18 amino acids. Trimming removed 0 bases from V and 5 bases from J, with 23 bases in between. Supplemented by reference TRBV5-1 and TRBJ2-5, the full variable domain reads KAGVTQTPRYLIKTRGQQVTLSCSPISGHRSVSWYQQTPGQGLQFLFEYFSETQRNKGNFPGRFSGRQFSNSRSEMNVSTLELGDSALYLCASSLAISGTQGGETQYFGPGTRLLVL.

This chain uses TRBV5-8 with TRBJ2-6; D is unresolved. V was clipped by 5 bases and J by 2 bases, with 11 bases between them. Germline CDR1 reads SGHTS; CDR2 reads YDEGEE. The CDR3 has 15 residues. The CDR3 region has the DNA TGTGCCAGCAGTCTCGTAATCACTGGGGCCAACGTCCTGACTTTC. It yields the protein CASSLVITGANVLTF. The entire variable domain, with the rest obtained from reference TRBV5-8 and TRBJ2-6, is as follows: EAGVTQSPTHLIKTRGQQATLRCSPISGHTSVYWYQQALGLGLQFLLWYDEGEERNRGNFPPRFSGRQFPNYSSELNVNALELEDSALYLCASSLVITGANVLTFGAGSRLTVL.

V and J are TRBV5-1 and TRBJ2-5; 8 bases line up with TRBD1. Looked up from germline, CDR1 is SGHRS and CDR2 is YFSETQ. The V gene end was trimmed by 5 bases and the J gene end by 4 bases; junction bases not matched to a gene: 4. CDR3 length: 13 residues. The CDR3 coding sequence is TGCGCCAGCAGGGGTACAGGGGGAGAGACCCAGTACTTC. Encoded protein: CASRGTGGETQYF.

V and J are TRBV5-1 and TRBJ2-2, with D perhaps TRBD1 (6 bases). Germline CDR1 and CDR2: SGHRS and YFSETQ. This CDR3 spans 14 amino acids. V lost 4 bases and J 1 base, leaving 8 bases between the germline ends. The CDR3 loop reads CASSQQGNTGELFF. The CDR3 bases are TGCGCCAGCAGCCAACAGGGGAACACCGGGGAGCTGTTTTTT.

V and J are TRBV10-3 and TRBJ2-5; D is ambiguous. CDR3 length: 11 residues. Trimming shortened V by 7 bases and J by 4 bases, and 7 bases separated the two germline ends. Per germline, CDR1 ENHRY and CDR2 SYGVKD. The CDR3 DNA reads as TGTGCCATCATGATAGGAGAGACCCAGTACTTC. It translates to CAIMIGETQYF.

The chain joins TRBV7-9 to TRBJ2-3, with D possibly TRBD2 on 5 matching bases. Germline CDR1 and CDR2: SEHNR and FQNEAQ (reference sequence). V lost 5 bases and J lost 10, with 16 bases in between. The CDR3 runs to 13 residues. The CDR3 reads CASSPREPGSQYF. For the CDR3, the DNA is TGTGCCAGCAGCCCCCGCGAGCCGGGATCGCAGTATTTT.

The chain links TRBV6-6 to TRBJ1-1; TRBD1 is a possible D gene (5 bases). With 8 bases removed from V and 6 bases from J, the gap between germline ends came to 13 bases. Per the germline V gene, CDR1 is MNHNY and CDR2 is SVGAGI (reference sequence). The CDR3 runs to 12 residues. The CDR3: CASEDIWAEAFF. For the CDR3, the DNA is TGTGCCAGCGAGGACATTTGGGCTGAAGCTTTCTTT.

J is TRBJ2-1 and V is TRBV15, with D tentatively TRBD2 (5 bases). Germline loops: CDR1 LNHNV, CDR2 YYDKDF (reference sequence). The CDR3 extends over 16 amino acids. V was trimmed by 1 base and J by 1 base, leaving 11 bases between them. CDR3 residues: CATSRVGSKSYNEQFF. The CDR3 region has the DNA TGTGCCACCAGCAGAGTTGGGAGTAAGTCCTACAATGAGCAGTTCTTC.

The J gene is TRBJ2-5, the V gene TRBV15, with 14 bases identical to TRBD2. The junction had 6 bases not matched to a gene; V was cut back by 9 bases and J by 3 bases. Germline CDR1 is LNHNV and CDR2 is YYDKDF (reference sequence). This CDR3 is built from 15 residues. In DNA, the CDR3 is TGTGCCACTCAAGAGACTAGCGGGAGGGAAGAGACCCAGTACTTC. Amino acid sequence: CATQETSGREETQYF. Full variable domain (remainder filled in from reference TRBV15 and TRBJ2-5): DAMVIQNPRYQVTQFGKPVTLSCSQTLNHNVMYWYQQKSSQAPKLLFHYYDKDFNNEADTPDNFQSRRPNTSFCFLDIRSPGLGDTAMYLCATQETSGREETQYFGPGTRLLVL.

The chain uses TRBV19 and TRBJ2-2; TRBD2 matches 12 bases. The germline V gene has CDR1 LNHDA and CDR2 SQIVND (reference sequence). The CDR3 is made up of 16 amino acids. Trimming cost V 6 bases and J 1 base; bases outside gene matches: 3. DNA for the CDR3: TGTGCCAGTAGGCCTAGCGGGAGGGGGAACACCGGGGAGCTGTTTTTT. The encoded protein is CASRPSGRGNTGELFF.

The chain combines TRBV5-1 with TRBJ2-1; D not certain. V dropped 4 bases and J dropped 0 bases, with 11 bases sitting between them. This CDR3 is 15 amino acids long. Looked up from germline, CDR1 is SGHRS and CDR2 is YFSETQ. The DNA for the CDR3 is TGCGCCAGCAGCCCGGACCCGAGCTCCTACAATGAGCAGTTCTTC. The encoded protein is CASSPDPSSYNEQFF. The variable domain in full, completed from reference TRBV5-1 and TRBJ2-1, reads KAGVTQTPRYLIKTRGQQVTLSCSPISGHRSVSWYQQTPGQGLQFLFEYFSETQRNKGNFPGRFSGRQFSNSRSEMNVSTLELGDSALYLCASSPDPSSYNEQFFGPGTRLTVL.

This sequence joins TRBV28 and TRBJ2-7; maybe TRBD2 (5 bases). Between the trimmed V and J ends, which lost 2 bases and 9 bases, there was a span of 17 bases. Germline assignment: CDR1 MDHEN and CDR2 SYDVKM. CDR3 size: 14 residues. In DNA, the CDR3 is TGTGCCAGCAGTTTACAACTGATCAGCGGAGGGCAGTACTTC. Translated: CASSLQLISGGQYF. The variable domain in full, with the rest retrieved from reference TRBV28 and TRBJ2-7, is DVKVTQSSRYLVKRTGEKVFLECVQDMDHENMFWYRQDPGLGLRLIYFSYDVKMKEKGDIPEGYSVSREKKERFSLILESASTNQTSMYLCASSLQLISGGQYFGPGTRLTVT.

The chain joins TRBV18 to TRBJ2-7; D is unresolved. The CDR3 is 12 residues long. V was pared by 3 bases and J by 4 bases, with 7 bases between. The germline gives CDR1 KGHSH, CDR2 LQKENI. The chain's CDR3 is CASSPLAYEQYF. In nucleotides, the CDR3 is TGTGCCAGCTCACCGCTGGCTTACGAGCAGTACTTC.

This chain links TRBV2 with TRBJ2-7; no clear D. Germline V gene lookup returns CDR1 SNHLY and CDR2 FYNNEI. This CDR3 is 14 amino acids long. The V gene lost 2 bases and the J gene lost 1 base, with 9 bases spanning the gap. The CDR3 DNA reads TGTGCCAGCAGTGAATGGCCGTCATCCTACGAGCAGTACTTC. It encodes CASSEWPSSYEQYF.

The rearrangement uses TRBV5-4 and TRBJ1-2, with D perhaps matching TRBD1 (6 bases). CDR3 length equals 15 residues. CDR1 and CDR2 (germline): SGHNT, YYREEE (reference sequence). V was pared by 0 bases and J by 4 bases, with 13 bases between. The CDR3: CASSLAGPGAYGYTF. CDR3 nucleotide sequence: TGTGCCAGCAGCTTGGCCGGTCCGGGGGCCTATGGCTACACCTTC.

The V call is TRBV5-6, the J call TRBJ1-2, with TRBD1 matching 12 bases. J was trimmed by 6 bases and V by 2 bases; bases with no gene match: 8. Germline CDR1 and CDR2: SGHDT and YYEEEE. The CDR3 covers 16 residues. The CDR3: CASSFRDRGHVHGYTF. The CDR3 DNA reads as TGTGCCAGCAGCTTCAGGGACAGGGGGCATGTACATGGCTACACCTTC.

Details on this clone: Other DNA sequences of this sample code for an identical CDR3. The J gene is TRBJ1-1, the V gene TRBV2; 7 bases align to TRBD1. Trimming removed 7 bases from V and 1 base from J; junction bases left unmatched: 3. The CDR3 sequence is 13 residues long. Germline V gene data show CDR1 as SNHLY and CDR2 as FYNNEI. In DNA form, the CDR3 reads TGTGCCAGCACCGGACAGGAGAACACTGAAGCTTTCTTT. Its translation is CASTGQENTEAFF.

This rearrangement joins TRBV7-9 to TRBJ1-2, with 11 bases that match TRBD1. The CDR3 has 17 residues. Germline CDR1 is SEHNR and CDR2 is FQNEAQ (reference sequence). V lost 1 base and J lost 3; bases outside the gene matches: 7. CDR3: CASSLDGRTGGDYGYTF. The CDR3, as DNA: TGTGCCAGCAGCTTAGACGGGCGGACAGGGGGCGACTATGGCTACACCTTC. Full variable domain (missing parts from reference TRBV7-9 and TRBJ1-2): DTGVSQNPRHKITKRGQNVTFRCDPISEHNRLYWYRQTLGQGPEFLTYFQNEAQLEKSRLLSDRFSAERPKGSFSTLEIQRTEQGDSAMYLCASSLDGRTGGDYGYTFGSGTRLTVV.

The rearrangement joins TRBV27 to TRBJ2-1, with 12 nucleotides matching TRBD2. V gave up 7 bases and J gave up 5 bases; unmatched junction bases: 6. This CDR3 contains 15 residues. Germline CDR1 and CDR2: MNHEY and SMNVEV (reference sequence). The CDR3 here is CASNPLAGGDNEQFF. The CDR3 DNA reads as TGTGCCAGCAATCCCCTAGCGGGGGGGGACAATGAGCAGTTCTTC.

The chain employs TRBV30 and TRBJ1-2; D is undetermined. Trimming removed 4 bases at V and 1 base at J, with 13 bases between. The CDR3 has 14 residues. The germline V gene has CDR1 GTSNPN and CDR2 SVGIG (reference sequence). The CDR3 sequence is CAWNPFLDNYGYTF. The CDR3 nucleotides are TGTGCCTGGAACCCCTTTTTGGATAACTATGGCTACACCTTC.

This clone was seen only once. The CDR3 spells CAISESQGSPRPEAFF. CDR3 nucleotides: TGTGCCATCAGTGAGTCGCAAGGGTCTCCTAGGCCTGAAGCTTTCTTT. The J gene is TRBJ1-1, the V gene TRBV10-3; no clear D gene. CDR3 length: 16 residues. V shed 0 bases and J shed 6 bases, with 17 bases lying between them. The germline gives CDR1 ENHRY, CDR2 SYGVKD.

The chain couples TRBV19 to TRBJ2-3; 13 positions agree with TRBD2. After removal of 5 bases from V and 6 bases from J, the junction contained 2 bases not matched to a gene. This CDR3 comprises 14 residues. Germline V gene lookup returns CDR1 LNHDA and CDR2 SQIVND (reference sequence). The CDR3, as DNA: TGTGCCAGTAGTGTGGGACTAGCGGGGGATACGCAGTATTTT. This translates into CASSVGLAGDTQYF.